These T cell receptor beta chains were read from a single sample in a study of blood T cell repertoires in COVID-19. Generated by immunoSEQ multiplex PCR, the TCRdb table keeps only in-frame clones and is missing some. This table has approximately 200,000 clones, 87% appearing once. The specimen was peripheral blood. The receptors derive from a man aged 40-49 years with active or convalescent COVID-19. Each CDR3 is given with its conserved first and last residue. D genes are given only for firm matches. Clone size, where shown, is once, few, many, or a class for clones that have expanded.

>TRBV19|-|TRBJ1-5|-
CASSTYNLRGSDQPQHF
TGTGCCAGTAGTACTTACAACCTCAGGGGTAGTGATCAGCCCCAGCATTTT
>TRBV6-2/TRBV6-3|-|TRBJ2-5|TRBD2
CASSYSRRGRVTAETQYF
TGTGCCAGCAGTTACTCGAGAAGAGGGAGGGTCACCGCAGAGACCCAGTACTTC
>TRBV27|-|TRBJ1-5|TRBD1
CASSLRFGTVYSNQPQHF
TGTGCCAGCAGTCTCAGGTTCGGGACAGTTTATAGCAATCAGCCCCAGCATTTT
>TRBV5-1|-|TRBJ2-1|-
CASRTRANNEQFF
TGCGCCAGTCGGACAAGGGCAAACAATGAGCAGTTCTTC
>TRBV18|-|TRBJ1-1|-
CASSPSLDRNTEAFF
TGTGCCAGCTCACCTTCCCTCGACAGGAACACTGAAGCTTTCTTT
>TRBV4-2|-|TRBJ1-2|-
CASSHQVMVYGGAIGYTF
TGTGCCAGCAGCCATCAAGTTATGGTCTATGGGGGGGCGATCGGCTACACCTTC
>TRBV4-1|-|TRBJ2-3|-
CASSQDPNTDTQYF
TGCGCCAGCAGCCAAGATCCCAACACAGATACGCAGTATTTT
>TRBV9|-|TRBJ2-5|-
CASSVVGGRQETQYF
TGTGCCAGCAGCGTAGTTGGAGGGAGACAAGAGACCCAGTACTTC
>TRBV4-2|once|TRBJ2-1|-
CASSQDKRANSYNEQFF
TGTGCCAGCAGCCAAGATAAGCGGGCCAACTCCTACAATGAGCAGTTCTTC
>TRBV9|-|TRBJ2-1|-
CASSVAAQGSYNEQFF
TGTGCCAGCAGCGTAGCGGCCCAGGGTTCCTACAATGAGCAGTTCTTC
>TRBV2|-|TRBJ1-1|TRBD1
CASRSPPGGEAFF
TGTGCCAGCAGATCCCCCCCAGGGGGCGAGGCTTTCTTT